The 9 T cell receptor beta chains in this list originate from one sample, sequenced in a study of identical twins. TCRdb processed the 5' RACE reads anew with MiXCR; each CDR3 protein has one entry. The sample includes fewer than 250,000 distinct CDR3 sequences, 7% to 8.5% of them seen just once. This sample also appeared in a second study, on yellow fever vaccine responses in identical twins.

Material for sequencing was CD8+ T cells sorted from blood. Receptor source: a woman aged 18-29 years in good health.

The chain is built from TRBV9 and TRBJ2-2, with a weak D call TRBD1 (6 bases). CDR3 length: 18 amino acids. V gave up 0 bases and J gave up 4 bases, with 19 bases separating them. Per germline, CDR1 SGDLS and CDR2 YYNGEE. CDR3 nucleotides: TGTGCCAGCAGCGTAGTTGGTGGGGCAGGGGTCGGCACCGGGGAGCTGTTTTTT. As protein: CASSVVGGAGVGTGELFF.

This clonotype was recorded at least ten times. V usage is TRBV10-3 and J usage is TRBJ1-1; the D is unclear. Trimming stripped 2 bases from V and 4 bases from J, with 5 bases between. This CDR3 region has 12 residues. The V gene's germline CDR1 is ENHRY and CDR2 SYGVKD. Here the CDR3 reads CAISEVVTEAFF. The CDR3 DNA is TGTGCCATCAGTGAGGTTGTCACTGAAGCTTTCTTT.

There are many counts of this clonotype. The chain couples TRBV28 to TRBJ1-6; TRBD1 might be the D (5 bases). The CDR3 contains 17 residues. V was pared by 4 bases and J by 2 bases, with 15 bases between. The germline gives CDR1 MDHEN, CDR2 SYDVKM. The CDR3 DNA reads TGTGCCAGCAGTTCTCTGGGGGAGGGTACCTATAATTCACCCCTCCACTTT. It specifies CASSSLGEGTYNSPLHF.

This rearrangement joins TRBV27 to TRBJ2-7; tentatively, D is TRBD1 (5 bases). The V and J ends lost 5 bases and 7 bases respectively, with 15 bases between them. CDR1 is MNHEY, CDR2 SMNVEV, per germline (reference sequence). The CDR3 extends over 13 amino acids. CDR3 amino acids: CASSPHQAGEQYF. CDR3 nucleotide sequence: TGTGCCAGCAGTCCGCACCAGGCAGGGGAGCAGTACTTC.

The V gene is TRBV25-1, the J gene TRBJ2-7; TRBD2 might be the D (6 bases). Germline lookup yields CDR1 MGHDK and CDR2 SYGVNS. Trimming shortened V by 4 bases and J by 2 bases, and 9 bases separated the two germline ends. This CDR3 region has 13 residues. The CDR3 DNA sequence: TGTGCCAGCAGTGGGAGGGATGCCTACGAGCAGTACGTC. Translating gives CASSGRDAYEQYV.

This clonotype came up a few times. The chain employs TRBV7-6 and TRBJ2-7; TRBD2 is a possible D gene (5 bases). The germline V and J ends were trimmed by 5 bases and 3 bases, with 17 bases remaining between them. Germline loops: CDR1 SGHVS, CDR2 FNYEAQ. This CDR3 has 15 residues. This chain's CDR3 is CASSVEPSGYYEQYF. In nucleotides, the CDR3 is TGTGCCAGCAGCGTAGAACCCAGCGGCTACTACGAGCAGTACTTC.

This clonotype has only a few counts. J is TRBJ1-5 and V is TRBV6-1; 8 nucleotides match TRBD1. In germline, CDR1 is MNHNS, CDR2 SASEGT. CDR3 length equals 14 residues. The V and J ends lost 5 bases and 7 bases, in that order; junction bases with no gene match: 7. In DNA, the CDR3 is TGTGCCAGCAGTCCCGGACAGGGTAGACAGCCCCAGCATTTT. This translates into CASSPGQGRQPQHF.

The chain recombines TRBV6-2 or TRBV6-3 with TRBJ1-5; tentative D call: TRBD1 (6 bases). This CDR3 is 14 amino acids long. Trimming pared 7 bases from V and 6 bases from J, leaving 16 bases between. The V gene's germline CDR1 is MNHEY and CDR2 SVGEGT. This CDR3 is CASNPGHNPQPQHF. CDR3 DNA sequence: TGTGCCAGCAATCCGGGACACAACCCTCAGCCCCAGCATTTT.

The gene calls are TRBV6-1 and TRBJ2-3; D gene ambiguous. The CDR3 totals 14 residues. Between the trimmed V and J ends, which lost 3 bases and 0 bases, there was a span of 7 bases. The germline V gene has CDR1 MNHNS and CDR2 SASEGT. This chain's CDR3 is CASSDTGSTDTQYF. The CDR3 DNA follows: TGTGCCAGCAGTGATACCGGTAGCACAGATACGCAGTATTTT.